The 23 T cell receptor beta chains below come from one sample, sequenced in a study of T-cell memory formation after mild COVID-19. One entry per CDR3 protein, called by TCRdb with MiXCR from the 5' RACE reads. The sample carries some 270,000 distinct CDR3 sequences, roughly 14% recorded once. The specimen sequenced was PBMCs or a T cell subset sorted from them (not recorded which). The receptors were sampled from an adult woman who had mild COVID-19 (a few samples of this study predate the infection). Cell type and time point are not known.

There are many counts of this clonotype. The chain carries TRBV5-1 and TRBJ2-1, with TRBD2 identical over 13 bases. This CDR3 is built from 14 residues. Losses at the gene ends were 7 bases for V and 9 bases for J; bases not matched to a gene: 7. Germline-derived CDR1 and CDR2 are SGHRS and YFSETQ. The CDR3, as DNA: TGCGCCAGCTACCGGACTAGCGGGAGCGGTGAGCAGTTCTTC. This gives the protein CASYRTSGSGEQFF.

This clonotype has a handful of counts. V usage is TRBV7-2 and J usage is TRBJ2-6; the D is unclear. The germline V gene encodes CDR1 SGHTA and CDR2 FQGNSA. Trimming pared 5 bases from V and 4 bases from J, leaving 12 bases between. CDR3 size: 15 residues. Written as DNA, the CDR3 is TGTGCCAGCAGCCTACCTCCCCTCGGGGCCAACGTCCTGACTTTC. Amino acid sequence: CASSLPPLGANVLTF. Full variable domain (rest looked up from reference TRBV7-2 and TRBJ2-6): GAGVSQSPSNKVTEKGKDVELRCDPISGHTALYWYRQSLGQGLEFLIYFQGNSAPDKSGLPSDRFSAERTGGSVSTLTIQRTQQEDSAVYLCASSLPPLGANVLTFGAGSRLTVL.

This clonotype was seen only a few times. The CDR3 loop reads CASSRRTSSYEQYF. Here the CDR3 DNA reads TGCGCCAGCAGCCGACGGACGTCTAGCTACGAGCAGTACTTC. The chain has TRBV5-1 and TRBJ2-7; D is undetermined. The CDR3 has 14 residues. The germline V gene has CDR1 SGHRS and CDR2 YFSETQ. Trimming stripped 4 bases from V and 3 bases from J, with 14 bases between.

Only a few counts were recorded for this clonotype. The chain's CDR3 is CASSFVQGSQETQYF. The CDR3, as DNA: TGCGCCAGCAGCTTCGTACAGGGATCCCAAGAGACCCAGTACTTC. J is TRBJ2-5 and V is TRBV5-1; tentative D call: TRBD1 (6 bases). The CDR3 is made up of 15 amino acids. Trimming took off 2 bases at V and 1 base at J, with 12 bases between the two ends. Germline V gene lookup returns CDR1 SGHRS and CDR2 YFSETQ.

This clonotype has more than one count but fewer than ten. The DNA for the CDR3 is TGTGCCAGCAGTTACTCGAGGGGGAGGGGAGGGACCGGGGAGCTGTTTTTT. Translated: CASSYSRGRGGTGELFF. The V and J genes are TRBV6-6 and TRBJ2-2; perhaps TRBD2 as D (7 bases). CDR1 is MNHNY, CDR2 SVGAGI, per germline (reference sequence). V shed 0 bases and J shed 5 bases, with 16 bases lying between them. This CDR3 spans 17 amino acids.

The chain is built from TRBV25-1 and TRBJ1-1; TRBD1 matches at 7 bases. The CDR3 totals 13 residues. With 8 bases clipped from V and 0 bases from J, the junction kept 3 bases outside the gene matches. Germline values: CDR1 MGHDK, CDR2 SYGVNS. The CDR3 reads CASLDRVNTEAFF. Written as DNA, the CDR3 is TGTGCCAGCCTAGACAGGGTGAACACTGAAGCTTTCTTT.

The chain carries TRBV9 and TRBJ2-3; 7 nucleotides match TRBD2. The CDR3 totals 17 residues. The trim removed 2 bases at V and 3 bases at J, leaving 12 bases unmatched. Germline V gives CDR1 SGDLS, CDR2 YYNGEE. CDR3 loop: CASSVAGAGTMTDTQYF. The CDR3 nucleotides read TGTGCCAGCAGCGTCGCGGGAGCGGGAACTATGACAGATACGCAGTATTTT.

Only a few counts were recorded for this clonotype. The chain couples TRBV2 to TRBJ2-2; no definite D call. The CDR3 totals 13 residues. Between the trimmed V and J ends, which lost 3 bases and 5 bases, there was a span of 7 bases. Looked up from germline, CDR1 is SNHLY and CDR2 is FYNNEI. The CDR3 DNA is TGTGCCAGCAGTGAGTCATCGACCGGGGAGCTGTTTTTT. Translated: CASSESSTGELFF.

This clonotype was seen ten or more times. V usage is TRBV5-1 and J usage is TRBJ2-3, with a weak D call TRBD1 (6 bases). Trimming removed 5 bases at V and 2 bases at J, with 15 bases between. Germline values: CDR1 SGHRS, CDR2 YFSETQ. This CDR3 comprises 15 residues. The CDR3 region is CASRVGDTYTDTQYF. The CDR3 nucleotides are TGCGCCAGCAGGGTTGGGGACACCTACACAGATACGCAGTATTTT.

This clonotype was observed a few times. CDR3 sequence: CASTRTGGTGELFF. The CDR3, as DNA: TGTGCCAGCACCCGGACAGGGGGGACCGGGGAGCTGTTTTTT. The chain recombines TRBV12-3 or TRBV12-4 with TRBJ2-2; the match to TRBD1 covers 10 bases. The trim removed 7 bases at V and 5 bases at J, leaving 4 bases unmatched. CDR3 length: 14 residues.

This chain uses TRBV12-3 or TRBV12-4 with TRBJ1-1; D remains ambiguous. With 7 bases removed from V and 2 bases from J, the gap between germline ends came to 14 bases. The CDR3 is 14 residues long. Here the CDR3 reads CASIATARNTEAFF. As DNA, the CDR3 is TGTGCCAGCATCGCAACGGCCCGAAACACTGAAGCTTTCTTT.

In its sample, this clonotype was seen a few times. In nucleotides, the CDR3 is TGCGCCAGCAGCAGGGACAGTCATCAGCCCCAGCATTTT. Translation gives CASSRDSHQPQHF. The V and J genes are TRBV5-1 and TRBJ1-5; 7 nucleotides align to TRBD1. The V and J ends lost 4 bases and 5 bases, in that order; junction bases with no gene match: 3. Germline lookup yields CDR1 SGHRS and CDR2 YFSETQ. The CDR3 totals 13 residues.

The V and J genes are TRBV27 and TRBJ2-7; possible D gene TRBD2, 5 bases. With 2 bases removed from V and 0 bases from J, the gap between germline ends came to 11 bases. This CDR3 region has 15 residues. In germline, CDR1 is MNHEY, CDR2 SMNVEV (reference sequence). CDR3 bases: TGTGCCAGCAGTTTAAGGCCGGAGGTCTCCTACGAGCAGTACTTC. Translating it yields CASSLRPEVSYEQYF.

V usage is TRBV15 and J usage is TRBJ1-5; 10 bases are a match to TRBD1. CDR1 is LNHNV, CDR2 YYDKDF, per germline (reference sequence). V lost 5 bases and J lost 7; bases outside the gene matches: 11. The CDR3 is made up of 16 amino acids. The CDR3 DNA sequence: TGTGCCACCAGCCCGTGGGGACAGGGGCGCCAACAGCCCCAGCATTTT. Translated, it gives CATSPWGQGRQQPQHF.

This clonotype was found a few times. The rearrangement joins TRBV4-1 to TRBJ2-3; 9 bases fit TRBD2. With V trimmed by 3 bases and J by 7 bases, 11 bases remained unmatched. This CDR3 comprises 16 residues. CDR1 MGHRA and CDR2 YSYEKL come from the germline V gene. CDR3 in amino acids: CASSHPLAGDTNTQYF. The CDR3 DNA follows: TGCGCCAGCAGCCACCCATTAGCGGGGGACACGAATACGCAGTATTTT.

This clonotype was counted a few times. CDR3 nucleotide sequence: TGTGCCAGCGGCCTGGAGGGGGCCAAAAACATTCAGTACTTC. It yields the protein CASGLEGAKNIQYF. The chain uses TRBV2 and TRBJ2-4, with D possibly TRBD2 on 6 matching bases. CDR3 size: 14 residues. Looked up from germline, CDR1 is SNHLY and CDR2 is FYNNEI. V lost 8 bases, J lost 1 base, and 12 bases lay in between. Together with reference TRBV2 and TRBJ2-4, the CDR3 gives the full variable domain: EPEVTQTPSHQVTQMGQEVILRCVPISNHLYFYWYRQILGQKVEFLVSFYNNEISEKSEIFDDQFSVERPDGSNFTLKIRSTKLEDSAMYFCASGLEGAKNIQYFGAGTRLSVL.

Only a few counts were recorded for this clonotype. The CDR3 DNA is TGTGCCAGCAGCCTCCATGGACAGGTCAGAGGCACTGAAGCTTTCTTT. Translated: CASSLHGQVRGTEAFF. V and J are TRBV14 and TRBJ1-1; 7 bases fit TRBD1. The CDR3 runs 16 residues. The ends lost 4 bases at V and 4 bases at J; junction bases unmatched: 12. Germline V CDR1 and CDR2: SGHDN, FVKESK. The variable domain in full, completed from reference TRBV14 and TRBJ1-1, reads EAGVTQFPSHSVIEKGQTVTLRCDPISGHDNLYWYRRVMGKEIKFLLHFVKESKQDESGMPNNRFLAERTGGTYSTLKVQPAELEDSGVYFCASSLHGQVRGTEAFFGQGTRLTVV.

This clonotype was seen more than once but under ten times. This chain connects TRBV7-9 to TRBJ2-7; the D is unclear. Trimming stripped 6 bases from V and 3 bases from J, with 15 bases between. This CDR3 is built from 14 residues. CDR1 SEHNR and CDR2 FQNEAQ come from the germline V gene (reference sequence). Here the CDR3 DNA reads TGTGCCAGCAGTAATAACGGGCCGAACTACGAGCAGTACTTC. Residues: CASSNNGPNYEQYF.

This clonotype was recorded a few times. The chain joins TRBV5-1 to TRBJ2-1, with TRBD2 as a possible D gene (6 bases). This CDR3 has 15 amino acids. The germline gives CDR1 SGHRS, CDR2 YFSETQ. Between the trimmed V and J ends, which lost 3 bases and 0 bases, there was a span of 10 bases. CDR3 coding DNA: TGCGCCAGCAGCTCCGACGGGGGCTCCTACAATGAGCAGTTCTTC. Amino acids: CASSSDGGSYNEQFF.

The chain recombines TRBV12-3 or TRBV12-4 with TRBJ1-2; no clear D. V dropped 3 bases and J dropped 3 bases, with 8 bases sitting between them. This CDR3 contains 13 residues. The CDR3 DNA is TGTGCCAGCAGTTTTAATCCGGACTATGGCTACACCTTC. It codes for CASSFNPDYGYTF.

This clonotype has just a few counts. J is TRBJ2-1 and V is TRBV5-1, with TRBD1 matching 8 bases. V shed 3 bases and J 7 bases; nucleotides not matched to a gene: 6. The CDR3 sequence is 14 residues long. The V gene's germline CDR1 is SGHRS and CDR2 YFSETQ. The CDR3 bases are TGCGCCAGCAGCTACGGACAGGGTGCGAATGAGCAGTTCTTC. Protein product: CASSYGQGANEQFF.

The V call is TRBV6-1, the J call TRBJ2-3; TRBD2 matches at 8 bases. V was pared by 5 bases and J by 3 bases, with 13 bases of the junction left unmatched. The length of the CDR3 is 17 residues. Germline-derived CDR1 and CDR2 are MNHNS and SASEGT. The CDR3 DNA follows: TGTGCCAGCAGTCCAGCTCTCAGCGGGGGCCGGACAGATACGCAGTATTTT. This codes for CASSPALSGGRTDTQYF.

The rearrangement uses TRBV24-1 and TRBJ2-7; D might be TRBD1 (6 bases). Germline lookup yields CDR1 KGHDR and CDR2 SFDVKD. The V end lost 1 base, the J end lost 5 bases, and 11 bases lay between the germline ends. CDR3 length: 14 residues. The CDR3 region is CATSDFSRGNEQYF. CDR3 bases: TGTGCCACCAGTGATTTTAGCAGGGGTAACGAGCAGTACTTC.